These 12 T cell receptor beta chains were all obtained from the same sample, sequenced in a study of T cell responses to AZD1222 COVID-19 vaccine. Using immunoSEQ multiplex PCR, the repertoire was profiled, and TCRdb retains in-frame clones only, with some absent. The data show roughly 80,000 clones, about 82% seen once. The sequenced sample was peripheral blood, obtained on day 0 of AZD1222 vaccination. These receptor sequences come from an adult in good health.

Only one count was recorded for this clone. V is TRBV7-8 and J is TRBJ1-2; 7 nucleotides align to TRBD1. J lost 6 bases, V lost 1 base, and 2 bases had no gene match. The CDR3 is 13 residues long. Germline values: CDR1 SGHVS, CDR2 FQNEAQ. The CDR3, as DNA: TGTGCCAGCAGCTTAGTCGGACAGGATGGCTACACCTTC. Protein product: CASSLVGQDGYTF.

The chain is built from TRBV6-1 and TRBJ1-2, with D possibly TRBD1 on 6 matching bases. The CDR3 length is 14 residues. The germline gives CDR1 MNHNS, CDR2 SASEGT. The V and J ends lost 0 bases and 8 bases respectively, with 13 bases between them. This chain's CDR3 is CASSEAGQRGGYTF. The DNA for the CDR3 is TGTGCCAGCAGTGAAGCCGGGCAAAGGGGGGGCTACACCTTC.

In regard to this clone: Other DNA sequences in this specimen translate into the identical CDR3. The rearrangement links TRBV5-4 to TRBJ2-7, with 9 bases identical to TRBD2. There are 15 residues in the CDR3. Per germline, CDR1 SGHNT and CDR2 YYREEE (reference sequence). V gave up 4 bases and J gave up 1 base; unmatched junction bases: 6. CDR3 amino acids: CASSLTSGSSYEQYF. In nucleotides, the CDR3 is TGTGCCAGCAGCCTCACTAGCGGGTCTTCCTACGAGCAGTACTTC.

V gene TRBV7-2 combines with J gene TRBJ1-4, with D hard to call. The V and J ends lost 0 bases and 5 bases respectively, with 4 bases between them. The CDR3 contains 13 residues. Germline assignment: CDR1 SGHTA and CDR2 FQGNSA. CDR3 in DNA: TGTGCCAGCAGCTTAGCGGGGAATGAAAAACTGTTTTTT. Encoded protein: CASSLAGNEKLFF.

The V gene is TRBV5-5, the J gene TRBJ2-7; 10 positions agree with TRBD2. Germline V gene lookup returns CDR1 SGHKS and CDR2 YYEKEE (reference sequence). V was pared by 3 bases and J by 10 bases, with 19 bases of the junction left unmatched. This CDR3 comprises 17 residues. The CDR3 nucleotides are TGTGCCAGCAGCTCCTCCGGTAGGGGGACTAGCGCTTCGCCTCAGTACTTC. Amino acid sequence: CASSSSGRGTSASPQYF.

The chain links TRBV7-9 to TRBJ2-1; unclear D gene. V was shortened by 2 bases and J by 9 bases, with 8 bases between the two germline ends. The CDR3 is made up of 12 amino acids. Germline lookup yields CDR1 SEHNR and CDR2 FQNEAQ (reference sequence). DNA for the CDR3: TGTGCCAGCAGCTTAATAGGTTTTGAGCAGTTCTTC. Protein: CASSLIGFEQFF. Full variable domain (remainder filled in from reference TRBV7-9 and TRBJ2-1): DTGVSQNPRHKITKRGQNVTFRCDPISEHNRLYWYRQTLGQGPEFLTYFQNEAQLEKSRLLSDRFSAERPKGSFSTLEIQRTEQGDSAMYLCASSLIGFEQFFGPGTRLTVL.

This clone was observed a single time. J is TRBJ1-4 and V is TRBV27; 7 bases map to TRBD1. The trim removed 5 bases at V and 4 bases at J, leaving 10 bases unmatched. The CDR3 consists of 16 residues. Per germline, CDR1 MNHEY and CDR2 SMNVEV (reference sequence). CDR3 bases: TGTGCCAGCAGTCGAACGGGGGCAGGGGGTAATGAAAAACTGTTTTTT. It specifies CASSRTGAGGNEKLFF. The variable domain in full, completed from reference TRBV27 and TRBJ1-4, reads EAQVTQNPRYLITVTGKKLTVTCSQNMNHEYMSWYRQDPGLGLRQIYYSMNVEVTDKGDVPEGYKVSRKEKRNFPLILESPSPNQTSLYFCASSRTGAGGNEKLFFGSGTQLSVL.

This rearrangement joins TRBV7-2 to TRBJ2-3; TRBD1 aligns across 7 bases. V trimming: 3 bases; J trimming: 0 bases; junction bases outside the gene matches: 3. The germline V gene encodes CDR1 SGHTA and CDR2 FQGNSA. The CDR3 totals 15 residues. CDR3 region: CASSFRGLSTDTQYF. DNA for the CDR3: TGTGCCAGCAGCTTCAGGGGGTTAAGCACAGATACGCAGTATTTT.

This rearrangement joins TRBV7-2 to TRBJ1-2; D ambiguous. Trimming cost V 4 bases and J 0 bases, with 15 bases left between them. The V gene's germline CDR1 is SGHTA and CDR2 FQGNSA. CDR3 length equals 16 residues. The CDR3 is CASSSIRHSANYGYTF. CDR3 coding DNA: TGTGCCAGCAGCTCCATCCGACATTCAGCTAACTATGGCTACACCTTC.

The chain is built from TRBV10-3 and TRBJ2-3, with TRBD2 matching 16 bases. This CDR3 region has 19 residues. The germline CDR1 and CDR2 sequences are ENHRY and SYGVKD. V lost 6 bases to trimming and J lost 2 bases; unmatched junction nucleotides: 11. The DNA of the CDR3 is TGTGCCATCAGGAGACCGGGACTAGCGGGGGGGACGTACACAGATACGCAGTATTTT. Its protein is CAIRRPGLAGGTYTDTQYF.

The chain joins TRBV5-6 to TRBJ2-1; 13 bases are a match to TRBD2. Germline loops: CDR1 SGHDT, CDR2 YYEEEE. Losses at the gene ends were 4 bases for V and 6 bases for J; bases not matched to a gene: 10. The CDR3 is 17 residues long. The CDR3 region is CASSAGLAGIIGNEQFF. Here the CDR3 DNA reads TGTGCCAGCAGCGCGGGACTAGCGGGAATCATCGGCAATGAGCAGTTCTTC.

This clone has only one observation. This chain uses TRBV30 with TRBJ2-3, with no clear D. The CDR3 consists of 12 residues. Germline assignment: CDR1 GTSNPN and CDR2 SVGIG (reference sequence). V was trimmed by 1 base and J by 11 bases, leaving 13 bases between them. Written as DNA, the CDR3 is TGTGCCTGGAGTGAGACCGGATCAGGGCAGTATTTT. Translating it yields CAWSETGSGQYF. Filled out from reference TRBV30 and TRBJ2-3, the complete variable domain reads SQTIHQWPATLVQPVGSPLSLECTVEGTSNPNLYWYRQAAGRGLQLLFYSVGIGQISSEVPQNLSASRPQDRQFILSSKKLLLSDSGFYLCAWSETGSGQYFGPGTRLTVL.